Shown below are 20 T cell receptor beta chains from a single sample sequenced in a study of T cell changes during pregnancy in multiple sclerosis. Measured with immunoSEQ multiplex PCR; TCRdb has only the in-frame clones, and not every one. The sample gives around 50,000 clones, nearly 95% of which show up once; 0.45% to 0.5% is in the top ten. Sequenced material: CD4+ T cells from peripheral blood mononuclear cells, taken in the third trimester of pregnancy. The origin of the receptors is a female donor with multiple sclerosis, enrolled in a pregnancy study.

This chain connects TRBV9 to TRBJ2-5, with D possibly TRBD2 on 6 matching bases. The CDR3 runs 14 residues. CDR1 and CDR2 (germline): SGDLS, YYNGEE. V lost 7 bases, J lost 4 bases, and 17 bases lay in between. The CDR3 DNA is TGTGCCAGCTCTCAGGAGGGGTATTCAGAGACCCAGTACTTC. This translates into CASSQEGYSETQYF.

The chain links TRBV6-6 to TRBJ1-5; TRBD1 agrees at 8 bases. This CDR3 has 14 residues. The trim removed 6 bases at V and 4 bases at J, leaving 5 bases unmatched. CDR1 MNHNY and CDR2 SVGAGI come from the germline V gene (reference sequence). CDR3 residues: CASSIRTGNQPQHF. As DNA, the CDR3 is TGTGCCAGCAGCATACGGACAGGGAATCAGCCCCAGCATTTT.

The CDR3 loop reads CATSLRQASYEQYF. CDR3 nucleotides: TGTGCCACCAGCCTACGACAGGCCAGCTACGAGCAGTACTTC. The chain employs TRBV15 and TRBJ2-7; D possibly corresponds to TRBD1 (6 bases). The CDR3 runs 14 residues. Germline V lookup: CDR1 LNHNV, CDR2 YYDKDF (reference sequence). V was cut by 5 bases and J by 3 bases, with 14 bases left in between.

V gene TRBV19 combines with J gene TRBJ2-1, with a possible D match to TRBD2 (5 bases). The V end lost 4 bases, the J end lost 7 bases, and 11 bases lay between the germline ends. The length of the CDR3 is 13 residues. The germline V gene encodes CDR1 LNHDA and CDR2 SQIVND (reference sequence). DNA for the CDR3: TGTGCCAGTAGTAAGCGGTTGGGAAATGAGCAGTTCTTC. Protein: CASSKRLGNEQFF.

The J gene is TRBJ2-1, the V gene TRBV9, with 11 bases matching TRBD2. V lost 1 base to trimming and J lost 5 bases; unmatched junction nucleotides: 5. The germline CDR1 and CDR2 sequences are SGDLS and YYNGEE. The CDR3 is 16 residues long. CDR3: CASSVPVLAGDNEQFF. Here the CDR3 DNA reads TGTGCCAGCAGCGTACCGGTACTAGCGGGGGACAATGAGCAGTTCTTC.

V gene TRBV14 combines with J gene TRBJ1-1; 7 positions agree with TRBD1. V was pared by 1 base and J by 4 bases, with 6 bases of the junction left unmatched. CDR1 is SGHDN and CDR2 is FVKESK in the germline V gene. There are 15 residues in the CDR3. The CDR3 region has the DNA TGTGCCAGCAGCCAAGGGAGGGGGCTAGGCACTGAAGCTTTCTTT. Its translation is CASSQGRGLGTEAFF.

This clone was recorded only once. The chain recombines TRBV14 with TRBJ1-1; D possibly corresponds to TRBD1 (5 bases). The CDR3 runs 15 residues. CDR1 is SGHDN and CDR2 is FVKESK in the germline V gene. The germline V and J ends were trimmed by 2 bases and 0 bases, with 10 bases remaining between them. CDR3 sequence: CASSQQTALNTEAFF. As DNA, the CDR3 is TGTGCCAGCAGCCAACAGACAGCGTTGAACACTGAAGCTTTCTTT.

The rearrangement uses TRBV5-6 and TRBJ2-2; TRBD1 agrees at 9 bases. The germline gives CDR1 SGHDT, CDR2 YYEEEE. The V and J ends lost 3 bases and 7 bases, in that order; junction bases with no gene match: 7. The CDR3 consists of 15 residues. The CDR3 nucleotides read TGTGCCAGCAGCTCTACAGGGGGCACGCGCGGGGAGCTGTTTTTT. Translating it yields CASSSTGGTRGELFF. Using reference TRBV5-6 and TRBJ2-2 for the parts outside the CDR3, the full variable domain is DAGVTQSPTHLIKTRGQQVTLRCSPKSGHDTVSWYQQALGQGPQFIFQYYEEEERQRGNFPDRFSGHQFPNYSSELNVNALLLGDSALYLCASSSTGGTRGELFFGEGSRLTVL.

The chain employs TRBV15 and TRBJ1-2, with D hard to call. This CDR3 is 15 amino acids long. Germline values: CDR1 LNHNV, CDR2 YYDKDF (reference sequence). V gave up 1 base and J gave up 3 bases, with 12 bases separating them. CDR3: CATSRGAHRDYGYTF. The CDR3 DNA sequence: TGTGCCACCAGCAGAGGGGCCCACAGAGACTATGGCTACACCTTC.

The J gene is TRBJ1-1, the V gene TRBV6-6, with a tentative D call TRBD1 (6 bases). Germline CDR1 MNHNY, CDR2 SVGAGI (reference sequence). The CDR3 runs 15 residues. Trimming stripped 7 bases from V and 4 bases from J, with 19 bases between. In DNA, the CDR3 is TGTGCCAGCATTACTAAGCGGGGGGCCAGCACTGAAGCTTTCTTT. Translation gives CASITKRGASTEAFF.

V is TRBV10-3 and J is TRBJ2-5; possible D gene TRBD1, 5 bases. The V end lost 10 bases, the J end lost 7 bases, and 16 bases lay between the germline ends. The CDR3 spans 12 residues. Germline assignment: CDR1 ENHRY and CDR2 SYGVKD. The CDR3 nucleotides are TGTGCCACCGAGACAGATACCGGGACCCAGTACTTC. Protein sequence: CATETDTGTQYF.

The J gene is TRBJ2-1, the V gene TRBV11-1; weak D call: TRBD2 (7 bases). CDR3 length: 17 residues. CDR1 is SGHAT and CDR2 is FQDESV in the germline V gene (reference sequence). The V end lost 6 bases, the J end lost 7 bases, and 25 bases lay between the germline ends. CDR3 sequence (DNA): TGTGCCAGCAGGGTTGGGGGGGGCGCTTTACCGGGGAATGAGCAGTTCTTC. It yields the protein CASRVGGGALPGNEQFF.

The chain joins TRBV7-3 to TRBJ2-2; possibly TRBD2 for D (6 bases). The V end lost 5 bases, the J end lost 1 base, and 11 bases lay between the germline ends. Germline CDR1 and CDR2: SGHTA and FQGTGA. The length of the CDR3 is 15 residues. DNA for the CDR3: TGTGCCAGCAGCGGGGGGAGTAGGAACACCGGGGAGCTGTTTTTT. Translated, it gives CASSGGSRNTGELFF.

The chain couples TRBV19 to TRBJ2-3, with D perhaps TRBD2 (6 bases). The CDR3 is 12 residues long. CDR1 is LNHDA and CDR2 is SQIVND in the germline V gene (reference sequence). V was shortened by 4 bases and J by 5 bases, with 7 bases between the two germline ends. CDR3 sequence reads: CASSNGGDTQYF. The CDR3 nucleotides are TGTGCCAGTAGTAACGGGGGAGATACGCAGTATTTT.

The chain joins TRBV19 to TRBJ2-2; D might be TRBD2 (6 bases). V was pared by 3 bases and J by 1 base, with 9 bases between. The CDR3 is 15 residues long. Germline V gene lookup returns CDR1 LNHDA and CDR2 SQIVND (reference sequence). The CDR3 DNA reads TGTGCCAGTAGTATCCCCGGGGGGAACACCGGGGAGCTGTTTTTT. Protein sequence: CASSIPGGNTGELFF.

The chain links TRBV11-2 to TRBJ2-1; maybe TRBD2 (6 bases). This CDR3 spans 16 amino acids. Germline V gene data show CDR1 as SGHAT and CDR2 as FQNNGV. Between the trimmed V and J ends, which lost 5 bases and 9 bases, there was a span of 23 bases. CDR3: CASSPMAREVYGEQFF. The CDR3 bases are TGTGCCAGCAGCCCGATGGCTAGGGAGGTATACGGTGAGCAGTTCTTC.

This chain links TRBV7-8 with TRBJ2-3, with D possibly matching TRBD2 (5 bases). Trimming left V 4 bases short and J 2 bases short, with 10 bases between. The CDR3 runs 14 residues. CDR1 is SGHVS and CDR2 is FQNEAQ in the germline V gene. CDR3 sequence: CASSSTRITDTQYF. The CDR3 nucleotides are TGTGCCAGCAGCTCCACTAGAATCACAGATACGCAGTATTTT.

V is TRBV19 and J is TRBJ1-2; no definite D call. V lost 1 base, J lost 1 base, and 10 bases lay in between. Germline V CDR1 and CDR2: LNHDA, SQIVND (reference sequence). This CDR3 comprises 15 residues. The CDR3 sequence is CASSIAADFNYGYTF. The CDR3 DNA sequence: TGTGCCAGTAGTATAGCGGCCGACTTTAACTATGGCTACACCTTC.

This clone appeared once. This rearrangement joins TRBV15 to TRBJ1-2; D perhaps matches TRBD1 (5 bases). CDR1 is LNHNV, CDR2 YYDKDF, per germline (reference sequence). The CDR3 has 15 residues. Trimming cost V 2 bases and J 7 bases, with 17 bases left between them. CDR3 DNA sequence: TGTGCCACCAGCAGAACTACTTCTTGGGGCGGTGGCTACACCTTC. Translated: CATSRTTSWGGGYTF.

About this clone itself: The same CDR3 arises from other DNA sequences in this sample as well. This chain connects TRBV5-1 to TRBJ1-5; D remains unclear. This CDR3 is built from 13 residues. V lost 0 bases to trimming and J lost 5 bases, with 6 bases between them. Looked up from germline, CDR1 is SGHRS and CDR2 is YFSETQ. CDR3 nucleotides: TGCGCCAGCAGCTTGGGGCAGGATCAGCCCCAGCATTTT. Amino acid sequence: CASSLGQDQPQHF.